These 27 T cell receptor beta chains were all obtained from the same sample, sequenced in a study of identical twins. One entry per CDR3 protein results from TCRdb running MiXCR on the 5' RACE reads. Of roughly 250,000 distinct CDR3 sequences in the sample, more than 12% are singletons; the top ten hold approximately 8.2%. The sequencing input was memory (CD45RO+) T cells sorted from blood. The receptors originated from a young woman in good health.

In its sample, this clonotype was seen many times. The rearrangement links TRBV12-3 or TRBV12-4 to TRBJ1-2, with D unclear. The ends were cut back, 6 bases at V and 2 bases at J, with 7 bases in the middle. CDR3 length: 12 residues. In DNA form, the CDR3 reads TGTGCCAGCAGCCGTGGGAACTATGGCTACACCTTC. The encoded protein is CASSRGNYGYTF.

This clonotype was observed a few times. Here the CDR3 DNA reads TGCAGTGTTTGGGGGACGAATTTCTATAACTATGGCTACACCTTC. The encoded protein is CSVWGTNFYNYGYTF. The chain links TRBV20-1 to TRBJ1-2, with D possibly matching TRBD1 (5 bases). Germline CDR1 reads DFQATT; CDR2 reads SNEGSKA (reference sequence). The V end lost 7 bases, the J end lost 1 base, and 19 bases lay between the germline ends. The CDR3 sequence is 15 residues long.

This clonotype was found a few times. The V call is TRBV20-1, the J call TRBJ1-6, with D unresolved. Germline values: CDR1 DFQATT, CDR2 SNEGSKA (reference sequence). V gave up 1 base and J gave up 7 bases, with 5 bases separating them. This CDR3 region has 12 residues. As DNA, the CDR3 is TGCAGTGCTAGAGTGCACAATTCACCCCTCCACTTT. The encoded protein is CSARVHNSPLHF.

This clonotype was observed at least ten times. V is TRBV12-3 or TRBV12-4 and J is TRBJ1-3; the D is unclear. This CDR3 region has 11 residues. Trimming removed 9 bases at V and 4 bases at J, with 7 bases between. Written as DNA, the CDR3 is TGTGCCAGGGGGAGCGGAAACACCATATATTTT. It encodes CARGSGNTIYF.

Here the CDR3 DNA reads TGCAGTGCTAGGGAGCAGGGCGGGAAAAGCTACGAGCAGTACTTC. As protein: CSAREQGGKSYEQYF. The chain employs TRBV20-1 and TRBJ2-7, with D possibly being TRBD2 (6 bases). Trimming took 3 bases from V and 3 from J, leaving 18 bases between them. Germline assignment: CDR1 DFQATT and CDR2 SNEGSKA (reference sequence). This CDR3 is 15 amino acids long.

This clonotype was counted between two and nine times. The chain recombines TRBV20-1 with TRBJ1-4; D remains unclear. This CDR3 is built from 13 residues. Trimming left V 6 bases short and J 2 bases short, with 10 bases between. Germline lookup yields CDR1 DFQATT and CDR2 SNEGSKA (reference sequence). CDR3 in DNA: TGCAGTGCCGGGAGCGGGACTAATGAAAAACTGTTTTTT. Residues: CSAGSGTNEKLFF.

This clonotype showed up just a few times. The chain is built from TRBV11-1 and TRBJ2-1; 10 nucleotides line up with TRBD1. The CDR3 runs 18 residues. The V gene end was trimmed by 5 bases and the J gene end by 2 bases; junction bases not matched to a gene: 12. CDR1 is SGHAT, CDR2 FQDESV, per germline (reference sequence). The CDR3 bases are TGTGCCAGCAGCCACACTCCGGGACAGGGGCCAGCCTACAATGAGCAGTTCTTC. As protein: CASSHTPGQGPAYNEQFF.

The chain combines TRBV20-1 with TRBJ2-1; no firm D call. CDR1 and CDR2 (germline): DFQATT, SNEGSKA (reference sequence). Trimming stripped 2 bases from V and 8 bases from J, with 7 bases between. The CDR3 has 11 amino acids. CDR3 bases: TGCAGTGCTAGACGAGTTTATGAGCAGTTCTTC. Amino acid sequence: CSARRVYEQFF.

The chain carries TRBV20-1 and TRBJ2-1; no clear D gene. Looked up from germline, CDR1 is DFQATT and CDR2 is SNEGSKA (reference sequence). The CDR3 is made up of 11 amino acids. Between the trimmed V and J ends, which lost 5 bases and 5 bases, there was a span of 7 bases. The CDR3 region has the DNA TGCAGTGCTCCTCGTGACAATGAGCAGTTCTTC. Residues: CSAPRDNEQFF.

This clonotype was counted many times. The gene calls are TRBV29-1 and TRBJ1-5; D is undetermined. The CDR3 length is 11 residues. The germline CDR1 and CDR2 sequences are SQVTM and ANQGSEA. Trimming took off 0 bases at V and 12 bases at J, with 9 bases between the two ends. CDR3 amino acids: CSVEDYGYQHF. The CDR3, as DNA: TGCAGCGTTGAAGACTACGGGTACCAGCATTTT.

This chain links TRBV10-3 with TRBJ2-7; D is possibly TRBD2 (6 bases). Germline CDR1 ENHRY, CDR2 SYGVKD. The V end was cut by 4 bases, the J end by 6 bases, with 10 bases between. This CDR3 is 12 amino acids long. Written as DNA, the CDR3 is TGTGCCATCAGTGGGGGAGGCTCCGAGCAGTACTTC. This codes for CAISGGGSEQYF.

The CDR3 loop reads CASSLGSSSYEQYF. The CDR3 DNA reads TGTGCCAGCAGTTTAGGTAGCAGTTCCTACGAGCAGTACTTC. The V gene is TRBV6-2 or TRBV6-3, the J gene TRBJ2-7; no firm D call. Trimming removed 4 bases from V and 1 base from J, with 11 bases in between. There are 14 residues in the CDR3. Germline V gene sequence: CDR1 MNHEY, CDR2 SVGEGT.

This sequence joins TRBV20-1 and TRBJ2-1, with 14 bases aligning to TRBD2. Germline lookup yields CDR1 DFQATT and CDR2 SNEGSKA (reference sequence). The junction had 5 bases not matched to a gene; V was cut back by 3 bases and J by 4 bases. The CDR3 consists of 16 residues. CDR3 DNA: TGCAGTGCTAGGGGGACTAGCGGGGGACGGTACAATGAGCAGTTCTTC. This encodes CSARGTSGGRYNEQFF.

This chain connects TRBV30 to TRBJ2-2; the D gene is possibly TRBD2 (6 bases). The germline V and J ends were trimmed by 3 bases and 4 bases, with 12 bases remaining between them. This CDR3 comprises 14 residues. Germline loops: CDR1 GTSNPN, CDR2 SVGIG (reference sequence). The CDR3, as DNA: TGTGCCTGGAGCCGCGGGGAGAGCACCGGGGAGCTGTTTTTT. Translated: CAWSRGESTGELFF.

The CDR3 nucleotides read TGTGCCAGCAATCCGGGAGGTGGGGGTGGACCCCAGCATTTT. Its protein is CASNPGGGGGPQHF. The rearrangement links TRBV2 to TRBJ1-5; tentative D call: TRBD1 (5 bases). The CDR3 loop spans 14 amino acids. V shed 7 bases and J shed 10 bases, with 20 bases lying between them. CDR1 is SNHLY, CDR2 FYNNEI, per germline.

The chain links TRBV7-2 to TRBJ2-1; no definite D call. The germline V and J ends were trimmed by 7 bases and 7 bases, with 14 bases remaining between them. The CDR3 is made up of 13 amino acids. Looked up from germline, CDR1 is SGHTA and CDR2 is FQGNSA. As DNA, the CDR3 is TGTGCCAGCAACCCTCTGGCGGTGAATGAGCAGTTCTTC. Amino acids: CASNPLAVNEQFF.

The V gene is TRBV30, the J gene TRBJ1-1; D unresolved. This CDR3 is built from 11 residues. The germline V gene encodes CDR1 GTSNPN and CDR2 SVGIG (reference sequence). V gave up 8 bases and J gave up 5 bases, with 12 bases separating them. The CDR3 is CAGSVWTEAFF. CDR3 DNA: TGTGCCGGTAGCGTTTGGACTGAAGCTTTCTTT.

The V and J genes are TRBV6-2 or TRBV6-3 and TRBJ2-7; 10 positions match TRBD2. The ends lost 4 bases at V and 2 bases at J; junction bases unmatched: 5. Germline values: CDR1 MNHEY, CDR2 SVGEGT. This CDR3 spans 15 amino acids. The CDR3 spells CASSWTSGGPYEQYF. CDR3 nucleotide sequence: TGTGCCAGCAGTTGGACTAGCGGCGGACCCTACGAGCAGTACTTC.

In its sample, this clonotype was seen many times. The rearrangement links TRBV2 to TRBJ1-1, with D tentatively TRBD1 (5 bases). Germline V CDR1 and CDR2: SNHLY, FYNNEI. The ends were cut back, 4 bases at V and 4 bases at J, with 10 bases in the middle. This CDR3 has 13 residues. The CDR3 is CASSVGAGTEAFF. The CDR3 coding sequence is TGTGCCAGCAGTGTCGGGGCCGGCACTGAAGCTTTCTTT.

The V and J genes are TRBV6-1 and TRBJ2-1; 14 nucleotides agree with TRBD2. The germline CDR1 and CDR2 sequences are MNHNS and SASEGT. The CDR3 consists of 17 residues. Losses at the gene ends were 7 bases for V and 0 bases for J; bases not matched to a gene: 5. The CDR3 nucleotides read TGTGCCAGCAAGGGACTAGCGGGGGATAGCTCCTACAATGAGCAGTTCTTC. Its translation is CASKGLAGDSSYNEQFF.

This clonotype occurred a few times. The J gene is TRBJ2-5, the V gene TRBV19; TRBD1 agrees at 7 bases. V shed 7 bases and J 0 bases; nucleotides not matched to a gene: 5. The CDR3 extends over 14 amino acids. Germline CDR1 LNHDA, CDR2 SQIVND (reference sequence). The CDR3 region is CASTDRRYQETQYF. The DNA for the CDR3 is TGTGCCAGTACGGACAGGAGATACCAAGAGACCCAGTACTTC.

This clonotype has a handful of counts. The chain carries TRBV28 and TRBJ1-5, with D perhaps matching TRBD1 (5 bases). Per the germline V gene, CDR1 is MDHEN and CDR2 is SYDVKM. The CDR3 loop spans 13 amino acids. The V gene lost 11 bases and the J gene lost 3 bases, with 14 bases spanning the gap. For the CDR3, the DNA is TGTGCCGTTCGGAGACAGTTCAATCAGCCCCAGCATTTT. Its translation: CAVRRQFNQPQHF.

This clonotype was picked up a small number of times. CDR3 sequence reads: CAKGVHGAGNQPQHF. CDR3 DNA: TGTGCTAAAGGGGTACACGGGGCTGGCAATCAGCCCCAGCATTTT. V gene TRBV12-5 combines with J gene TRBJ1-5; D may be TRBD1 (5 bases). The CDR3 is 15 amino acids. In germline, CDR1 is LGHNT, CDR2 FRNRAP. Trimming stripped 10 bases from V and 2 bases from J, with 18 bases between.

This clonotype turned up a few times. The rearrangement joins TRBV25-1 to TRBJ2-1, with no clear D. Germline V gives CDR1 MGHDK, CDR2 SYGVNS. The V and J ends lost 1 base and 4 bases respectively, with 14 bases between them. The CDR3 is 16 residues long. CDR3: CASSEFGDRGYNEQFF. The DNA of the CDR3 is TGTGCCAGCAGTGAATTCGGAGACCGAGGATACAATGAGCAGTTCTTC.

This chain connects TRBV11-2 to TRBJ2-1; D is ambiguous. This CDR3 comprises 12 residues. Trimming removed 1 base from V and 10 bases from J, with 8 bases in between. CDR1 SGHAT and CDR2 FQNNGV come from the germline V gene. The CDR3 region has the DNA TGTGCCAGCAGCTTAGGTCCTAGAGAGCAGTTCTTC. This codes for CASSLGPREQFF.

This CDR3 reads CSARAAGAGRLAKNIQYF. The CDR3 DNA reads TGCAGTGCTAGAGCCGCCGGGGCAGGACGCCTAGCCAAAAACATTCAGTACTTC. The rearrangement uses TRBV20-1 and TRBJ2-4; either TRBD1 or TRBD2 may supply D (5 bases each). The CDR3 is 18 residues long. Germline CDR1 reads DFQATT; CDR2 reads SNEGSKA (reference sequence). Trimming cost V 1 base and J 0 bases, with 19 bases left between them.

The V and J genes are TRBV25-1 and TRBJ1-2; D is ambiguous. V shed 7 bases and J shed 7 bases, with 13 bases lying between them. Per the germline V gene, CDR1 is MGHDK and CDR2 is SYGVNS. This CDR3 has 12 amino acids. In nucleotides, the CDR3 is TGTGCCAGCATGAGAGGGATCGGTGGCTACACCTTC. It encodes CASMRGIGGYTF.